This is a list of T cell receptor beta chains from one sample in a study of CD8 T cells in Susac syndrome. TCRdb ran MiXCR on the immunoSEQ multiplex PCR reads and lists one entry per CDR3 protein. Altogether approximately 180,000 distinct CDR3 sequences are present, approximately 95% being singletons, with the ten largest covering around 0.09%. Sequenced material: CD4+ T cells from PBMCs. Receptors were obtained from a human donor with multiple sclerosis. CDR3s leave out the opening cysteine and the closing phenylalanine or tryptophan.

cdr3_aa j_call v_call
ASSSSPGGSGELF TRBJ2-2 TRBV5-1
ASSHVRGVTMNTEAF TRBJ1-1 TRBV23-1
ASSDRLAGETQY TRBJ2-5 TRBV2
ASSSVVGNEQF TRBJ2-1 TRBV7-2
ASSQDLRYNQPQH TRBJ1-5 TRBV3-1
ASSADSNTIY TRBJ1-3 TRBV9
ASSEVTNEQF TRBJ2-1 TRBV2
SAKRGLYEQY TRBJ2-7 TRBV29-1
ASSFDQEQF TRBJ2-1 TRBV5-1
ASSRTGRNEQF TRBJ2-1 TRBV28
ATQGLAGGNKNIQY TRBJ2-4 TRBV6-2/TRBV6-3
ASSQGGPNTGELF TRBJ2-2 TRBV3-1
ASSLEVRTAEDEQF TRBJ2-1 TRBV7-6
ASSSTGIPEAF TRBJ1-1 TRBV7-2
ASSFGLAGLPGEQY TRBJ2-7 TRBV5-1
ASSRLAGWNEQF TRBJ2-1 TRBV7-2
ASRDTSGGGELF TRBJ2-2 TRBV2
ASSQDEYGYT TRBJ1-2 TRBV7-2
ASSSTGTGPYGYT TRBJ1-2 TRBV5-1
ASSGLSSSTGELF TRBJ2-2 TRBV18
ASSLVSAGELF TRBJ2-2 TRBV7-2
AWSTYRVGTEAF TRBJ1-1 TRBV30
ASSSIQGGTEAF TRBJ1-1 TRBV5-1
ASSVGGLNRETQY TRBJ2-5 TRBV9
ASSRTGGNQPQH TRBJ1-5 TRBV7-9
ASSERGQGETQY TRBJ2-5 TRBV2
ASSLGLADTGELF TRBJ2-2 TRBV2
SARPGGVDTQY TRBJ2-3 TRBV20-1
ASSLGGYGDTQY TRBJ2-3 TRBV27
ASSSVFGNTIY TRBJ1-3 TRBV27
ASRRAGPETQY TRBJ2-5 TRBV28